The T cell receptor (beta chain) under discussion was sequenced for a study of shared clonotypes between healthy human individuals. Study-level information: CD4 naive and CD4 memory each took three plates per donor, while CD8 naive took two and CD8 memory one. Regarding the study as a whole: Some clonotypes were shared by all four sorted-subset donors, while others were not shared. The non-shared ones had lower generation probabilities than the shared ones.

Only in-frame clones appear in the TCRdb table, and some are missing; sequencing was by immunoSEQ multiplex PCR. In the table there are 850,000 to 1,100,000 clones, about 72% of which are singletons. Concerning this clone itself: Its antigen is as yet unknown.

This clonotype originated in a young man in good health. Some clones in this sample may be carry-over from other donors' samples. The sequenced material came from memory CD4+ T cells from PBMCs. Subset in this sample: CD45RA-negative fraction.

The CDR3 DNA sequence: TGTGCCAGCCGCCGGGTGGGGGAGGCCTATACGCAGTATTTT. Translating it yields CASRRVGEAYTQYF. The J gene is TRBJ2-3, the V gene TRBV27, with TRBD2 as a possible D gene (6 bases). CDR3 length equals 14 residues. CDR1 MNHEY and CDR2 SMNVEV come from the germline V gene (reference sequence). With 8 bases removed from V and 7 bases from J, the gap between germline ends came to 19 bases.